Following are 7 T cell receptor beta chains from one sample sequenced in a study of blood T cells in healthy people across ages. With a J-beta primer mix and a sample-barcoded 5' primer, a second PCR ran about 6 to 11 cycles. TCRdb recomputed calls from the 5' RACE reads with MiXCR, one row per CDR3 protein. In the table there are 800,000 to 950,000 distinct CDR3 sequences, 25% to 35% of which are singletons. This sample also belongs to another study, concerning T cells of mothers and their children.

The specimen was blood. The receptor set was obtained from a woman aged 40 to 55 in good health.

The V and J genes are TRBV4-1 and TRBJ2-1; either TRBD1 or TRBD2 may fit D (5 bases each). The CDR3 totals 14 residues. Per the germline V gene, CDR1 is MGHRA and CDR2 is YSYEKL. Trimming removed 2 bases at V and 8 bases at J, with 13 bases between. This CDR3 reads CASSQIGAVYEQFF. In DNA, the CDR3 is TGCGCCAGCAGCCAAATCGGGGCAGTCTATGAGCAGTTCTTC.

This clonotype was detected only a few times. The gene calls are TRBV20-1 and TRBJ2-3, with unresolved D. Between the trimmed V and J ends, which lost 5 bases and 2 bases, there was a span of 17 bases. CDR1 and CDR2 (germline): DFQATT, SNEGSKA (reference sequence). This CDR3 is built from 15 residues. The CDR3 coding sequence is TGCAGTGCTCCCCGCCCGACCCGACCCACAGATACGCAGTATTTT. This codes for CSAPRPTRPTDTQYF.

Points on this clonotype: A single base separates this from a much larger clone, so it may be a read error. The genes are TRBV20-1 and TRBJ2-1; tentative D call: TRBD1 (5 bases). The CDR3 sequence is 15 residues long. Germline CDR1 DFQATT, CDR2 SNEGSKA (reference sequence). Trimming left V 0 bases short and J 4 bases short, with 13 bases between. The CDR3 sequence is CSAREAGSPYNEQFF. The CDR3 nucleotides are TGCAGTGCTAGAGAGGCAGGGTCCCCTTACAATGAGCAGTTCTTC.

Of note for this clonotype: Relative to the germline gene, one junction end is altered; a read error may explain this. The rearrangement joins TRBV12-3 or TRBV12-4 to TRBJ2-3; 10 bases match TRBD2. CDR3 length: 16 residues. CDR3 protein: CASSLAGGPRTDTQYF. The DNA for the CDR3 is TGTGCCAGCAGCTTAGCGGGGGGACCGCGCACAGATACGCAGTATTTT.

Only a few counts were recorded for this clonotype. V gene TRBV12-3 or TRBV12-4 combines with J gene TRBJ2-1; 7 bases map to TRBD2. V lost 2 bases, J lost 11 bases, and 9 bases stayed unmatched. This CDR3 is built from 14 residues. The CDR3 DNA is TGTGCCAGCAGTTTATCCCTAGGGGAGGGTAAGCAGTTCTTC. Encoded protein: CASSLSLGEGKQFF.

This clonotype was picked up many times. The V gene is TRBV20-1, the J gene TRBJ2-3; possibly TRBD1 for D (5 bases). Germline CDR1 DFQATT, CDR2 SNEGSKA (reference sequence). The CDR3 consists of 14 residues. The V end was cut by 3 bases, the J end by 0 bases, with 10 bases between. CDR3 protein: CSASSAGSTDTQYF. CDR3 bases: TGCAGTGCTAGTTCGGCAGGGAGCACAGATACGCAGTATTTT.

A few counts support this clonotype. The rearrangement uses TRBV10-3 and TRBJ2-1, with D tentatively TRBD1 or TRBD2 (5 bases each). Germline CDR1 reads ENHRY; CDR2 reads SYGVKD. V was cut by 7 bases and J by 8 bases, with 15 bases left in between. The CDR3 runs to 13 residues. The CDR3 sequence: CAIKGRASYEQFF. The CDR3 nucleotides are TGTGCCATCAAGGGACGGGCTTCATATGAGCAGTTCTTC.